This note documents a single T cell receptor beta chain sequence. Method: immunoSEQ multiplex PCR; TCRdb's copy keeps in-frame clones and lacks some. Of 150,000 to 200,000 clones detected, approximately 85% appear once; the ten largest clones hold around 6.9%. The data originate from a study of blood T cell repertoires in COVID-19. The wider study: Samples taken during acute and convalescent COVID-19 were collected in the United States, Italy and Spain.

V was cut by 0 bases and J by 4 bases, with 10 bases left in between. Germline V CDR1 and CDR2: SGDLS, YYNGEE. CDR3 length: 14 amino acids. This chain links TRBV9 with TRBJ1-2; the D gene is possibly TRBD1 (6 bases). This TCR came from an elderly man with COVID-19, enrolled during active disease. The sample comprised peripheral blood. CDR3 sequence: CASSVGRGPYGYTF. In DNA form, the CDR3 reads TGTGCCAGCAGCGTAGGCAGGGGACCCTATGGCTACACCTTC.